These 4 T cell receptor beta chains came from one sample sequenced in a study of T cells in Graves' hyperthyroidism and ophthalmopathy. RNA transcripts yielded amplified TCR beta CDR3 regions. The TCR CDR3 was amplified in a first-round RT-PCR using the HTBI primer set. TCRdb independently ran MiXCR on the multiplex PCR reads; one entry per CDR3 protein. The data contain 300,000 or so distinct CDR3 sequences, around a sixth of them singletons. Source material: blood. All receptors come from a woman aged 45-59 years with Graves' hyperthyroidism.

The V and J genes are TRBV10-3 and TRBJ2-5; D is perhaps TRBD1 (7 bases). The germline CDR1 and CDR2 sequences are ENHRY and SYGVKD. The CDR3 runs 14 residues. Trimming cost V 3 bases and J 6 bases, with 14 bases left between them. CDR3 amino acids: CAISEGQGGKTQYF. CDR3 bases: TGTGCCATCAGTGAAGGCCAGGGGGGAAAGACCCAGTACTTC.

This chain joins TRBV28 and TRBJ1-4; TRBD1 is a possible D gene (5 bases). The CDR3 covers 14 residues. V was clipped by 3 bases and J by 6 bases, with 11 bases between them. Germline CDR1 is MDHEN and CDR2 is SYDVKM. The CDR3 sequence: CASSLDGGYEKLFF. The CDR3 DNA sequence: TGTGCCAGCAGTTTGGATGGGGGGTATGAAAAACTGTTTTTT.

The V gene is TRBV19, the J gene TRBJ1-5; no reliable D call. Trimming removed 3 bases at V and 0 bases at J, with 9 bases between. There are 15 residues in the CDR3. The V gene's germline CDR1 is LNHDA and CDR2 SQIVND (reference sequence). The CDR3 reads CASSIGQHSNQPQHF. The CDR3 region has the DNA TGTGCCAGTAGTATCGGGCAGCATAGCAATCAGCCCCAGCATTTT.

This clonotype was observed a few times. The genes are TRBV7-3 and TRBJ1-5; perhaps TRBD1 as D (5 bases). This CDR3 comprises 15 residues. Trimming stripped 5 bases from V and 3 bases from J, with 14 bases between. The germline V gene has CDR1 SGHTA and CDR2 FQGTGA. CDR3 sequence reads: CASSLGLGVNQPQHF. The CDR3 DNA follows: TGTGCCAGCAGCCTCGGACTGGGGGTCAATCAGCCCCAGCATTTT.